One sample yielded the 11 T cell receptor beta chains listed below, sequenced in a study of blood T cell repertoires in COVID-19. Measured with immunoSEQ multiplex PCR; TCRdb has only the in-frame clones, and not every one. The sample records about 170,000 clones, approximately 87% being singletons. Sequencing was done on a sample of peripheral blood. These receptors were taken from a man aged 18 to 30 with active or convalescent COVID-19.

The chain has TRBV21-1 and TRBJ2-1; TRBD2, as called in the table, went unchecked against the DNA. TRBV21-1 is recorded as a pseudogene. The CDR3 is 16 amino acids. CDR3 DNA: TGTGCCAGCAGCAAAACGGAGACTAGCGGGGGACATGAGCAGTTCTTC. Translation gives CASSKTETSGGHEQFF.

This rearrangement joins TRBV27 to TRBJ1-2, with D unresolved. Germline lookup yields CDR1 MNHEY and CDR2 SMNVEV (reference sequence). With 2 bases removed from V and 5 bases from J, the gap between germline ends came to 21 bases. This CDR3 contains 17 residues. In DNA form, the CDR3 reads TGTGCCAGCAGTTTAGAGGGTAGGACGGATGCCGGTTATGGCTACACCTTC. Residues: CASSLEGRTDAGYGYTF.

The gene calls are TRBV5-1 and TRBJ1-2; 8 nucleotides align to TRBD1. The CDR3 spans 13 residues. The V and J ends lost 4 bases and 7 bases, in that order; junction bases with no gene match: 6. CDR1 and CDR2 from the germline V gene are SGHRS and YFSETQ. The CDR3 here is CASSPRTGTGYTF. The CDR3, as DNA: TGCGCCAGCAGCCCCAGGACAGGGACTGGCTACACCTTC.

The chain has TRBV5-1 and TRBJ1-1; possibly TRBD1 for D (5 bases). The ends were cut back, 0 bases at V and 1 base at J, with 7 bases in the middle. This CDR3 spans 14 amino acids. Germline-derived CDR1 and CDR2 are SGHRS and YFSETQ. The CDR3 DNA is TGCGCCAGCAGCTTGGTAGGGGAGAACACTGAAGCTTTCTTT. It codes for CASSLVGENTEAFF.

The rearrangement links TRBV28 to TRBJ2-7; 7 positions match TRBD1. J gave up 4 bases and V 3 bases, and 6 bases lay outside the gene matches. Germline CDR1 reads MDHEN; CDR2 reads SYDVKM. This CDR3 spans 14 amino acids. For the CDR3, the DNA is TGTGCCAGCAGTTTTGGGGACAGCCCATACGAGCAGTACGTC. It translates to CASSFGDSPYEQYV.

The chain carries TRBV5-6 and TRBJ2-5; 9 bases line up with TRBD2. This CDR3 is built from 15 residues. Germline V lookup: CDR1 SGHDT, CDR2 YYEEEE. The trim removed 2 bases at V and 5 bases at J, leaving 7 bases unmatched. The CDR3 region is CASSFFAGGLETQYF. The CDR3 nucleotides are TGTGCCAGCAGCTTTTTTGCGGGAGGGCTGGAGACCCAGTACTTC.

V gene TRBV5-4 combines with J gene TRBJ1-5; D remains ambiguous. The CDR3 contains 12 residues. Trimming took off 1 base at V and 4 bases at J, with 3 bases between the two ends. Germline CDR1 is SGHNT and CDR2 is YYREEE (reference sequence). In DNA, the CDR3 is TGTGCCAGCAGCTTGCAGAATCAGCCCCAGCATTTT. Translated, it gives CASSLQNQPQHF.

This clone came up once. The V gene is TRBV7-9, the J gene TRBJ2-1, with TRBD1 matching 8 bases. The CDR3 is 13 amino acids. The V gene end was trimmed by 5 bases and the J gene end by 12 bases; junction bases not matched to a gene: 9. Per the germline V gene, CDR1 is SEHNR and CDR2 is FQNEAQ (reference sequence). CDR3 protein: CASSAGLTGGQFF. DNA of the CDR3: TGTGCCAGCAGCGCGGGGCTCACAGGGGGGCAGTTCTTC.

This clone has just a few counts. For the CDR3, the DNA is TGTGCCAGCAGTGAACGGCAGGGGTTATCCTACGAGCAGTACGTC. Residues: CASSERQGLSYEQYV. The genes are TRBV6-1 and TRBJ2-7, with D perhaps matching TRBD1 (6 bases). Per germline, CDR1 MNHNS and CDR2 SASEGT. CDR3 length: 15 amino acids. The ends were cut back, 2 bases at V and 1 base at J, with 12 bases in the middle.

The rearrangement links TRBV12-5 to TRBJ1-5; D may be TRBD1 (5 bases). The CDR3 contains 14 residues. CDR1 and CDR2 from the germline V gene are LGHNT and FRNRAP. The V end lost 6 bases, the J end lost 0 bases, and 9 bases lay between the germline ends. The CDR3 DNA reads TGTGCTAGTGGGCAGGGTAATAGCAATCAGCCCCAGCATTTT. It specifies CASGQGNSNQPQHF.

The rearrangement links TRBV18 to TRBJ2-5; 7 bases are a match to TRBD2. Germline-derived CDR1 and CDR2 are KGHSH and LQKENI. The ends lost 0 bases at V and 2 bases at J; junction bases unmatched: 3. The CDR3 spans 15 residues. The CDR3 DNA is TGTGCCAGCTCACCACCGGGACTACAACAAGAGACCCAGTACTTC. Amino acids: CASSPPGLQQETQYF.